A selection of T cell receptor beta chains follows, all from one sample in a study of CD8+CD57+ T cells in acquired aplastic anemia. Using its own MiXCR run on the reads, TCRdb lists one record per CDR3 protein. The sample has 200,000 or so distinct CDR3 sequences, less than 60% seen once. Sample: sorted CD4+, CD8+, or CD8+CD57+ T cells (not recorded which) from PBMCs. The receptors come from a human donor with aplastic anemia. CDR3s include the opening cysteine and the closing phenylalanine or tryptophan. The order of the fields is clone size, V gene, D gene, J gene, CDR3 DNA, CDR3 protein. D genes are given only for firm matches. Clone sizes are given selectively: once, few, many, or a class where the clone is expanded.

clone_size: many
v_call: TRBV12-3/TRBV12-4
d_call: .
j_call: TRBJ1-1
cdr3_nt: TGTGCCAGCAGTTCCTTAGGGGGAAGGAACACTGAAGCTTTCTTT
cdr3_aa: CASSSLGGRNTEAFF

clone_size: many
v_call: TRBV5-1
d_call: .
j_call: TRBJ2-1
cdr3_nt: TGCGCCAGCAGCTTGGCCCTGACCGTGGGTCACAATGAGCAGTTCTTC
cdr3_aa: CASSLALTVGHNEQFF

clone_size: .
v_call: TRBV24-1
d_call: .
j_call: TRBJ2-3
cdr3_nt: TGTGCCACCAGTGTCTTCGAGGAGCAGTATTTT
cdr3_aa: CATSVFEEQYF

clone_size: .
v_call: TRBV27
d_call: .
j_call: TRBJ2-7
cdr3_nt: TGTGCCAGCAGTTCCGGCAACAGGGCCTACTCCTACGAGCAGTACTTC
cdr3_aa: CASSSGNRAYSYEQYF

clone_size: .
v_call: TRBV3-1
d_call: .
j_call: TRBJ1-2
cdr3_nt: TGTGCCAGCAGCTCTACCCGTCTACGGTCCTATGGCTACACCTTC
cdr3_aa: CASSSTRLRSYGYTF

clone_size: .
v_call: TRBV20-1
d_call: .
j_call: TRBJ2-3
cdr3_nt: TGCAGTGCCACACGACATCCAACCTCAGCGTCTCGTTCGGATACGCAGTATTTT
cdr3_aa: CSATRHPTSASRSDTQYF

clone_size: .
v_call: TRBV7-9
d_call: TRBD1
j_call: TRBJ2-7
cdr3_nt: TGTGCCAGCAGCGCGGACAGGGAAGGGTACGAGCAGTACTTC
cdr3_aa: CASSADREGYEQYF

clone_size: many
v_call: TRBV7-9
d_call: .
j_call: TRBJ1-1
cdr3_nt: TGTGCCAGCAGCCGAACAGTATACACTGAAGCTTTCTTT
cdr3_aa: CASSRTVYTEAFF

clone_size: once
v_call: TRBV15
d_call: TRBD1
j_call: TRBJ1-5
cdr3_nt: TGTGCCACCAGCAGGAGAGGGACAGTCCTGTTAGAGCCCCAGCATTTT
cdr3_aa: CATSRRGTVLLEPQHF

clone_size: .
v_call: TRBV5-4
d_call: TRBD2
j_call: TRBJ2-1
cdr3_nt: TGTGCCAGCAGCTGGGGGGGACTAGCGGGCAATGGGAATGAGCAGTTCTTC
cdr3_aa: CASSWGGLAGNGNEQFF

clone_size: many
v_call: TRBV11-3
d_call: .
j_call: TRBJ1-2
cdr3_nt: TGTGCCAGCAGCCCCGGGGGTAATCATGGCTACACCTTC
cdr3_aa: CASSPGGNHGYTF

clone_size: .
v_call: TRBV4-2
d_call: TRBD1
j_call: TRBJ2-7
cdr3_nt: TGTGCCAGCAGCCCACTAGGACAGGGGAGCTCCTACGAGCAGTACTTC
cdr3_aa: CASSPLGQGSSYEQYF

clone_size: .
v_call: TRBV5-1
d_call: .
j_call: TRBJ2-2
cdr3_nt: TGCGCCAGCAGCCTTCCCGTTAACACCGGGGAGCTGTTTTTT
cdr3_aa: CASSLPVNTGELFF

clone_size: many
v_call: TRBV10-3
d_call: TRBD2
j_call: TRBJ2-7
cdr3_nt: TGTGCCATCAGGGATCCGGGACTAGCGGGAGCAGGCGCCGAGCAGTACTTC
cdr3_aa: CAIRDPGLAGAGAEQYF

clone_size: many
v_call: TRBV12-3/TRBV12-4
d_call: TRBD1
j_call: TRBJ1-2
cdr3_nt: TGTGCCAGCAGTAAGGGACAGATTTATGGCTACACCTTC
cdr3_aa: CASSKGQIYGYTF

clone_size: many
v_call: TRBV24-1
d_call: TRBD1
j_call: TRBJ2-7
cdr3_nt: TGTGCCACCAGTGATCCGGACAGGGGGAGAGAGCAGTACTTC
cdr3_aa: CATSDPDRGREQYF

clone_size: many
v_call: TRBV5-6
d_call: TRBD2
j_call: TRBJ2-2
cdr3_nt: TGTGCCAGCAGCTTGTTAGCGGGAGTATCGAACACCGGGGAGCTGTTTTTT
cdr3_aa: CASSLLAGVSNTGELFF

clone_size: .
v_call: TRBV9
d_call: .
j_call: TRBJ1-1
cdr3_nt: TGTGCCAGCAGCGTAGAGTACCAGATGAACACTGAAGCTTTCTTT
cdr3_aa: CASSVEYQMNTEAFF

clone_size: many
v_call: TRBV7-8
d_call: TRBD1
j_call: TRBJ1-1
cdr3_nt: TGTGCCAGCAGCTTATCATCCGGGACAGGGGCGACTTTCTTT
cdr3_aa: CASSLSSGTGATFF

clone_size: many
v_call: TRBV20-1
d_call: TRBD1
j_call: TRBJ2-7
cdr3_nt: TGCAGTGCGCCGTCGGACAGGAACTACGAGCAGTACTTC
cdr3_aa: CSAPSDRNYEQYF

clone_size: few
v_call: TRBV30
d_call: TRBD1
j_call: TRBJ1-1
cdr3_nt: TGTGCCTGGATACGCCGGGGACAGGCGAGCACTGAAGCTTTCTTT
cdr3_aa: CAWIRRGQASTEAFF

clone_size: many
v_call: TRBV25-1
d_call: .
j_call: TRBJ1-1
cdr3_nt: TGTGCCAGCAGTGACGCCGGACACCCTGAAGCTTTCTTT
cdr3_aa: CASSDAGHPEAFF

clone_size: .
v_call: TRBV24-1
d_call: .
j_call: TRBJ2-2
cdr3_nt: TGTGCCACCAGTGATCCAGCCCGAACCGGGGAGCTGTTTTTT
cdr3_aa: CATSDPARTGELFF

clone_size: few
v_call: TRBV3-1
d_call: .
j_call: TRBJ1-2
cdr3_nt: TGTGCCAGCACCCCAAGGGGTAACTATGGCTACACCTTC
cdr3_aa: CASTPRGNYGYTF

clone_size: .
v_call: TRBV25-1
d_call: .
j_call: TRBJ2-1
cdr3_nt: TGTGCCAGCAGGATTGGGGGCGGATCATACAATGAGCAGTTCTTC
cdr3_aa: CASRIGGGSYNEQFF